The clone carrying this T cell receptor (beta chain) was seen only a few times. This specimen belongs to a study of T cells in Graves' hyperthyroidism and ophthalmopathy. Germline V gene lookup returns CDR1 SGHVS and CDR2 FQNEAQ. CDR3 length: 15 residues. Trimming took off 2 bases at V and 4 bases at J, with 11 bases between the two ends. No ophthalmopathy progression within 18 months constituted stable Graves' hyperthyroidism. In patients aged 18 to 65, hyperthyroidism was newly diagnosed, with duration under 2 months. TCR beta CDR3 region amplification was performed from RNA transcripts. First-round RT-PCR targeting the TCR CDR3 was performed with the HTBI primer set. TCRdb called the multiplex PCR reads again in MiXCR, with one record for every CDR3 protein. The sample shows about 320,000 distinct CDR3 sequences, 16% of them seen only once.

Sequenced: blood. The TCR sequence derives from a man aged 25 to 45 with Graves' hyperthyroidism. The rearrangement links TRBV7-8 to TRBJ2-2; no clear D gene. CDR3 region: CASSLRDRGTGELFF. Here the CDR3 DNA reads TGTGCCAGCAGCTTAAGGGATCGTGGCACCGGGGAGCTGTTTTTT.